Listed below are T cell receptor beta chains from one sample, sequenced in a study of Ad26.COV2.S vaccination and SARS-CoV-2 variants. Method: immunoSEQ multiplex PCR; TCRdb's copy keeps in-frame clones and lacks some. The profile shows about 460,000 clones, 89% of them singletons. Sequencing used peripheral blood, obtained in a trial of Ad26.COV2.S vaccine versus placebo. These receptors all stem from a person between 18 and 60 years old who received the Ad26.COV2.S COVID-19 vaccine or a placebo. Each CDR3 is given with its conserved first and last residue. A D gene is named only where the DNA matches it firmly. The listing skips clone size in some rows; elsewhere it reads once, few, many or a size class.

J	D	size	V	CDR3	DNA
TRBJ1-2	-	-	TRBV6-5	CASRRGAMPNYGYTF	TGTGCCAGCAGACGGGGGGCGATGCCTAACTATGGCTACACCTTC
TRBJ1-3	-	-	TRBV9	CASSAGPEGDGNTIYF	TGTGCCAGCAGCGCAGGGCCCGAGGGCGACGGAAACACCATATATTTT
TRBJ1-2	-	-	TRBV7-9	CASSPATGNYGYTF	TGTGCCAGCAGCCCGGCAACAGGGAACTATGGCTACACCTTC
TRBJ2-1	-	-	TRBV5-1	CASSSTGSGEQFF	TGCGCCAGCAGCTCAACAGGGTCCGGTGAGCAGTTCTTC
TRBJ1-6	-	many	TRBV3-1/TRBV3-2	CASSQSTGSYNSPLHF	TGTGCCAGCAGCCAATCCACAGGTTCCTATAATTCACCCCTCCACTTT
TRBJ2-3	-	-	TRBV14	CASSRGGPNSDTQYF	TGTGCCAGCAGCCGCGGCGGGCCTAATTCAGATACGCAGTATTTT
TRBJ1-4	TRBD1	-	TRBV7-2	CASSLQGGATNEKLFF	TGTGCCAGCAGCTTACAGGGGGGAGCAACTAATGAAAAACTGTTTTTT
TRBJ2-7	TRBD1	-	TRBV4-1	CASSQTGTGETYEQYF	TGCGCCAGCAGCCAAACCGGGACAGGGGAAACCTACGAGCAGTACTTC
TRBJ2-2	-	-	TRBV7-2	CASSLLRPTTGELFF	TGTGCCAGCAGCTTATTACGCCCAACCACCGGGGAGCTGTTTTTT
TRBJ2-3	-	-	TRBV7-3	CASSSRITDTQYF	TGTGCCAGCAGCAGCCGGATCACAGATACGCAGTATTTT
TRBJ2-7	-	-	TRBV7-2	CASSLGLGSYEQYF	TGTGCCAGCAGCTTAGGTTTAGGGTCCTACGAGCAGTACTTC
TRBJ2-6	-	-	TRBV19	CASSIRDTGANVLTF	TGTGCCAGTAGTATCCGGGATACTGGGGCCAACGTCCTGACTTTC
TRBJ1-1	TRBD1	few	TRBV13	CASAGQGNTEAFF	TGTGCCAGCGCGGGACAGGGGAACACTGAAGCTTTCTTT
TRBJ1-5	TRBD1	-	TRBV24-1	CATSDGTVRAQHF	TGTGCCACCAGTGACGGGACAGTGCGGGCCCAGCATTTT